These T cell receptor beta chains were read from a single sample in a study of blood T cell repertoires in COVID-19. The assay was immunoSEQ multiplex PCR, and TCRdb's table has in-frame clones only and misses some. The sample includes some 260,000 clones, about 86% of them seen just once. Material: peripheral blood. The receptors shown here come from an older man with acute or convalescent COVID-19. The CDR3 runs from the conserved cysteine through the conserved F or W. The D gene is left open where the match is weak. Clone sizes are given selectively: once, few, many, or a class where the clone is expanded.

CATSDWTGGSPFSGANVLTF,TGTGCCACCAGTGATTGGACAGGGGGATCACCCTTCTCTGGGGCCAACGTCCTGACTTTC,TRBD1,TRBV24-1,-,TRBJ2-6
CASSSQTSGRGVDEQFF,TGTGCCAGCAGTTCCCAGACTAGCGGGAGGGGAGTCGATGAGCAGTTCTTC,TRBD2,TRBV27,-,TRBJ2-1
CASSPLSGQEANYGYTF,TGTGCCAGCTCACCACTTTCGGGACAGGAAGCTAACTATGGCTACACCTTC,TRBD1,TRBV18,-,TRBJ1-2
CASSFRGQGYNEQFF,TGTGCCAGCAGCTTCCGGGGACAGGGGTACAATGAGCAGTTCTTC,TRBD1,TRBV7-3,-,TRBJ2-1
CASSSGSQVEQYF,TGCGCCAGCAGCTCCGGTTCTCAAGTAGAGCAGTACTTC,-,TRBV5-1,-,TRBJ2-7
CASSSGGGIDTEAFF,TGTGCCAGCAGCTCGGGCGGGGGGATTGACACTGAAGCTTTCTTT,-,TRBV5-4,-,TRBJ1-1
CASSLDRELLSGANVLTF,TGTGCCAGCTCACTCGACAGGGAACTCCTCTCTGGGGCCAACGTCCTGACTTTC,TRBD1,TRBV18,-,TRBJ2-6
CASSLGTSASYNEQFF,TGTGCCAGCAGCCTCGGGACTAGTGCCTCCTACAATGAGCAGTTCTTC,TRBD2,TRBV5-4,-,TRBJ2-1
CASSQEFGWYGYTF,TGTGCCAGCAGCCAAGAATTCGGGTGGTATGGCTACACCTTC,-,TRBV4-2,few,TRBJ1-2
CASISTRDSIYEQYF,TGTGCCAGCATATCAACCCGGGACAGTATCTACGAGCAGTACTTC,TRBD1,TRBV6-6,-,TRBJ2-7
CASSQDRSGGAEQFF,TGTGCCAGCAGCCAAGATCGAAGCGGGGGAGCTGAGCAGTTCTTC,TRBD2,TRBV4-2,-,TRBJ2-1
CASSAAGAGNTIYF,TGTGCCAGCAGTGCTGCAGGGGCAGGAAACACCATATATTTT,-,TRBV25-1,few,TRBJ1-3
CASSSPPGTGVEGDTQYF,TGTGCCAGCAGCTCACCTCCCGGGACAGGGGTTGAGGGAGATACGCAGTATTTT,TRBD1,TRBV5-4,-,TRBJ2-3
CATSDFQFEGYTF,TGTGCCACCAGTGATTTTCAGTTCGAAGGCTACACCTTC,-,TRBV24-1,-,TRBJ1-2
CASSQVDRANTGELFF,TGCGCCAGCAGCCAAGTCGACAGGGCGAACACCGGGGAGCTGTTTTTT,TRBD1,TRBV4-1,-,TRBJ2-2
CATAGLRRETQYF,TGTGCTACCGCGGGACTGCGGAGGGAGACCCAGTACTTC,-,TRBV12-5,-,TRBJ2-5
CASSFRTVANEKLFF,TGTGCCAGCAGCTTTCGGACAGTTGCTAATGAAAAACTGTTTTTT,-,TRBV7-8,-,TRBJ1-4
CASSGDSYEQYF,TGTGCTAGTTCCGGGGATTCCTACGAGCAGTACTTC,-,TRBV12-5,-,TRBJ2-7
CASSPTRSNLAQYF,TGTGCCAGCAGCCCGACTCGGTCGAATTTGGCGCAGTACTTC,-,TRBV11-2,-,TRBJ2-7
CASSSEGGGDSPLHF,TGTGCCAGCAGCTCCGAGGGGGGGGGAGATTCACCCCTCCACTTT,-,TRBV7-9,-,TRBJ1-6
CASSIRQGGPFF,TGTGCCAGTAGTATAAGACAGGGGGGACCTTTCTTT,TRBD1,TRBV19,-,TRBJ1-1
CASSVHAVAGYGNEQYF,TGTGCCAGCAGTGTCCATGCCGTGGCAGGGTACGGCAACGAGCAGTACTTC,-,TRBV28,-,TRBJ2-7
CASSPTSGSYEQYF,TGTGCCAGCAGCCCGACTAGCGGGAGCTACGAGCAGTACTTC,TRBD2,TRBV5-5,-,TRBJ2-7
CASSFGDRGEQYF,TGTGCCAGCAGCTTTGGGGACAGGGGCGAGCAGTACTTC,TRBD1,TRBV11-2,once,TRBJ2-7
CASSRTSGGYNEQFF,TGTGCCAGCAGCCGAACTAGCGGGGGCTACAATGAGCAGTTCTTC,TRBD2,TRBV27,-,TRBJ2-1
CASSRTGGNEKLFF,TGCGCCAGCAGCCGGACAGGGGGAAATGAAAAACTGTTTTTT,TRBD1,TRBV5-1,once,TRBJ1-4
CASSSRQGGQPQHF,TGTGCCAGCAGTTCTCGACAGGGAGGCCAGCCCCAGCATTTT,TRBD1,TRBV6-2/TRBV6-3,-,TRBJ1-5
CASGKGPNSGNTIYF,TGTGCTAGTGGAAAGGGGCCGAACTCTGGAAACACCATATATTTT,-,TRBV12-5,-,TRBJ1-3
CASSEDRTNEKLFF,TGTGCCAGCAGTGAAGACAGGACTAATGAAAAACTGTTTTTT,-,TRBV2,-,TRBJ1-4
CATLSLSLNAFF,TGTGCCACCCTTAGTTTAAGCTTAAATGCTTTCTTT,-,TRBV28,-,TRBJ1-1
CASSHRRTGRNTEAFF,TGTGCCAGCAGCCACCGCCGAACAGGGAGGAACACTGAAGCTTTCTTT,-,TRBV5-5,once,TRBJ1-1
CAISDPVKTESSYNEQFF,TGTGCCATCAGTGACCCAGTCAAGACGGAGAGCTCCTACAATGAGCAGTTCTTC,-,TRBV10-3,-,TRBJ2-1
CSAREWGNTGELFF,TGCAGCGCCCGGGAGTGGGGTAACACCGGGGAGCTGTTTTTT,-,TRBV29-1,once,TRBJ2-2